This T cell receptor (beta chain) was found in a study of blood T cell repertoires in COVID-19. Turning to the study itself: Donors in the United States, Italy and Spain gave samples during acute or convalescent COVID-19.

Clones were sequenced by immunoSEQ multiplex PCR, and TCRdb holds only the in-frame ones, with some missing. The sample lists just over 300,000 clones; approximately 89% were seen once. V was trimmed by 6 bases and J by 1 base, leaving 21 bases between them. Germline values: CDR1 SGHAT, CDR2 FQNNGV. The CDR3 has 17 residues. Enrolled during active infection, Seattle patients were then followed longitudinally. The sequence came from a woman under 40 with COVID-19, enrolled during active disease. Source material: peripheral blood. The chain is built from TRBV11-2 and TRBJ1-1; tentatively, D is TRBD1 (6 bases). The CDR3 nucleotides are TGTGCCAGCAGTTACGTCTTTGGGGGCGCGGAGAACACTGAAGCTTTCTTT. Encoded protein: CASSYVFGGAENTEAFF.